The entry below describes one T cell receptor (beta chain). Survey-level TCR beta sequencing used the immunoSEQ assay. Data came from immunoSEQ multiplex PCR; TCRdb stores just in-frame clones and leaves some out. The profile shows 60,000 to 75,000 clones, over 85% of them singletons. This receptor was taken from a man in his forties with rheumatoid arthritis. The sample consisted of PBMCs.

Here the CDR3 DNA reads TGCGCCAGCAGTACAAAAAGCTGGTATAGCAATCAGCCCCAGCATTTT. Translating it yields CASSTKSWYSNQPQHF. The V and J genes are TRBV10-2 and TRBJ1-5; D is undetermined. Looked up from germline, CDR1 is WSHSY and CDR2 is SAAADI. There are 16 residues in the CDR3. V was pared by 5 bases and J by 0 bases, with 14 bases between.